The 28 T cell receptor beta chains below were found in one sample sequenced in a study of blood T cell repertoires in COVID-19. Profiled with immunoSEQ multiplex PCR; TCRdb holds only in-frame clones, not every one. Of about 400,000 clones listed, just under 90% are singletons. Sample: PBMCs or T cells enriched from blood (not recorded which). The receptor set was obtained from a woman between 25 and 40 years old who had recovered from COVID-19.

The rearrangement joins TRBV10-3 to TRBJ2-1; D is perhaps TRBD1 (5 bases). CDR1 is ENHRY, CDR2 SYGVKD, per germline. The CDR3 is 12 residues long. V was clipped by 6 bases and J by 9 bases, with 12 bases between them. This chain's CDR3 is CAIRGATPEQFF. In DNA, the CDR3 is TGTGCCATCAGAGGGGCCACACCTGAGCAGTTCTTC.

The chain has TRBV7-2 and TRBJ1-2; 12 nucleotides match TRBD1. The CDR3 extends over 14 amino acids. The V gene's germline CDR1 is SGHTA and CDR2 FQGNSA. V lost 3 bases to trimming and J lost 8 bases; unmatched junction nucleotides: 4. CDR3 sequence reads: CASSFGTGGVGYTF. CDR3 coding DNA: TGTGCCAGCAGCTTCGGGACAGGGGGCGTCGGCTACACCTTC.

The chain links TRBV7-9 to TRBJ2-7, with 9 bases identical to TRBD2. This CDR3 is built from 16 residues. Germline CDR1 SEHNR, CDR2 FQNEAQ (reference sequence). V dropped 5 bases and J dropped 0; count of bases not matched to a gene: 8. The DNA for the CDR3 is TGTGCCAGCAGCGCCTCCAGGACTAGCGACTCCTACGAGCAGTACTTC. Translating it yields CASSASRTSDSYEQYF.

The chain joins TRBV20-1 to TRBJ2-2; maybe TRBD1 (6 bases). Looked up from germline, CDR1 is DFQATT and CDR2 is SNEGSKA (reference sequence). This CDR3 comprises 14 residues. V was cut by 3 bases and J by 8 bases, with 16 bases left in between. The CDR3 DNA reads TGCAGTGCTAGTCGGAGAGGGGGATTGGGGGAGCTGTTTTTT. Its protein product is CSASRRGGLGELFF.

The chain carries TRBV5-5 and TRBJ1-2; D gene uncertain. The CDR3 sequence is 15 residues long. V was shortened by 0 bases and J by 1 base, with 10 bases between the two germline ends. The germline V gene has CDR1 SGHKS and CDR2 YYEKEE (reference sequence). In DNA form, the CDR3 reads TGTGCCAGCAGCTTGGCCGCGGGGAGTAACTATGGCTACACCTTC. Its translation: CASSLAAGSNYGYTF. Combining the CDR3 with reference TRBV5-5 and TRBJ1-2 gives the whole variable domain DAGVTQSPTHLIKTRGQQVTLRCSPISGHKSVSWYQQVLGQGPQFIFQYYEKEERGRGNFPDRFSARQFPNYSSELNVNALLLGDSALYLCASSLAAGSNYGYTFGSGTRLTVV.

The chain couples TRBV30 to TRBJ2-5; 11 bases align to TRBD2. The length of the CDR3 is 16 residues. Trimming took 0 bases from V and 0 from J; bases not matched to a gene: 3. Germline lookup yields CDR1 GTSNPN and CDR2 SVGIG (reference sequence). This chain's CDR3 is CAWSVPLAGDQETQYF. For the CDR3, the DNA is TGTGCCTGGAGTGTACCACTAGCGGGGGACCAAGAGACCCAGTACTTC.

The V gene is TRBV6-5, the J gene TRBJ1-3; D perhaps matches TRBD1 (6 bases). There are 14 residues in the CDR3. In germline, CDR1 is MNHEY, CDR2 SVGAGI. Trimming cost V 8 bases and J 10 bases, with 21 bases left between them. DNA for the CDR3: TGTGCCAGCCCTCCTCCAGGGGATTTTAGAACCATATATTTT. Translated, it gives CASPPPGDFRTIYF.

The rearrangement uses TRBV7-6 and TRBJ2-7; D remains ambiguous. Germline V gives CDR1 SGHVS, CDR2 FNYEAQ. There are 14 residues in the CDR3. Trimming stripped 1 base from V and 1 base from J, with 8 bases between. DNA for the CDR3: TGTGCCAGCAGCTTAGGTCCAGGATCCTACGAGCAGTACTTC. The encoded protein is CASSLGPGSYEQYF.

The chain employs TRBV30 and TRBJ2-7; TRBD2 matches 7 bases. The V and J ends lost 2 bases and 2 bases, in that order; junction bases with no gene match: 0. The CDR3 sequence is 12 residues long. The germline CDR1 and CDR2 sequences are GTSNPN and SVGIG (reference sequence). This CDR3 reads CAWSRGAYEQYF. The CDR3 coding sequence is TGTGCCTGGAGTCGGGGGGCCTACGAGCAGTACTTC.

Notes on this clone: An end of the junction does not agree with germline; a read error may underlie this. J is TRBJ2-2 and V is TRBV7-3; TRBD1 agrees at 7 bases. The CDR3 sequence is 15 residues long. Germline values: CDR1 SGHTA, CDR2 FQGTGA. DNA of the CDR3: TGTGCCAGCAGCCCAAAGACAGGGAACCCCGGGGAGCTGTTTTTT. This codes for CASSPKTGNPGELFF.

The chain uses TRBV6-1 and TRBJ2-1; 7 bases agree with TRBD2. CDR1 and CDR2 from the germline V gene are MNHNS and SASEGT. Unmatched junction bases numbered 10, after V lost 4 bases and J lost 4 bases. CDR3 length equals 16 residues. The CDR3 spells CASSGGGLSPYNEQFF. The CDR3 DNA reads as TGTGCCAGCAGTGGGGGAGGGCTCTCCCCTTACAATGAGCAGTTCTTC.

The chain recombines TRBV27 with TRBJ2-1; D not resolved. The CDR3 sequence is 11 residues long. Germline V lookup: CDR1 MNHEY, CDR2 SMNVEV (reference sequence). The V end lost 6 bases, the J end lost 9 bases, and 9 bases lay between the germline ends. The chain's CDR3 is CASRSVGEQFF. CDR3 sequence (DNA): TGTGCCAGCAGGTCAGTTGGTGAGCAGTTCTTC.

This clone was observed a handful of times. The chain joins TRBV5-4 to TRBJ2-1; tentative D call: TRBD1 (6 bases). Germline assignment: CDR1 SGHNT and CDR2 YYREEE (reference sequence). V was pared by 5 bases and J by 0 bases, with 15 bases between. The CDR3 consists of 16 residues. CDR3 sequence (DNA): TGTGCCAGCAGTCACCGTCAGGGGAGCTCCTACAATGAGCAGTTCTTC. Translation: CASSHRQGSSYNEQFF. The full variable domain, completed using reference TRBV5-4 and TRBJ2-1, is ETGVTQSPTHLIKTRGQQVTLRCSSQSGHNTVSWYQQALGQGPQFIFQYYREEENGRGNFPPRFSGLQFPNYSSELNVNALELDDSALYLCASSHRQGSSYNEQFFGPGTRLTVL.

The rearrangement joins TRBV30 to TRBJ1-4; 9 nucleotides line up with TRBD1. Losses at the gene ends were 0 bases for V and 5 bases for J; bases not matched to a gene: 7. The CDR3 is 16 amino acids. The germline V gene has CDR1 GTSNPN and CDR2 SVGIG (reference sequence). CDR3 nucleotide sequence: TGTGCCTGGAGTGTACGTCGAGGGACAGGGAATGAAAAACTGTTTTTT. Amino acid sequence: CAWSVRRGTGNEKLFF.

Concerning this clone: The junction departs from the called germline gene at one end, perhaps through a read error. The rearrangement joins TRBV2 to TRBJ2-3; weak D call: TRBD1 (5 bases). CDR3 length: 13 amino acids. CDR1 is SNHLY and CDR2 is FYNNEI in the germline V gene. The CDR3 protein is CASSEGAGDTQYF. CDR3 DNA sequence: TGTGCCAGCAGCGAAGGGGCAGGGGATACGCAGTATTTT.

The chain links TRBV4-1 to TRBJ2-5, with D unresolved. From germline, CDR1 is MGHRA and CDR2 YSYEKL. Deletions cut 3 bases from V and 0 bases from J, with 11 bases between. The CDR3 totals 15 residues. The CDR3 is CASSQGLTYQETQYF. CDR3 sequence (DNA): TGCGCCAGCAGCCAGGGCCTCACGTACCAAGAGACCCAGTACTTC.

This chain uses TRBV28 with TRBJ1-6, with D tentatively TRBD1 (5 bases). The V end lost 6 bases, the J end lost 10 bases, and 19 bases lay between the germline ends. The CDR3 runs 15 residues. Germline V gives CDR1 MDHEN, CDR2 SYDVKM. CDR3 amino acids: CASRGGDGQGSPLHF. CDR3 DNA: TGTGCCAGCAGGGGGGGGGACGGCCAGGGATCACCCCTCCACTTT.

This rearrangement joins TRBV5-1 to TRBJ1-6; D may be TRBD1 (5 bases). V lost 5 bases and J lost 5, with 17 bases in between. Germline-derived CDR1 and CDR2 are SGHRS and YFSETQ. This CDR3 is built from 16 residues. The CDR3 bases are TGCGCCAGCAGGGTCACAGGCAGTAGCAATAATTCACCCCTCCACTTT. This encodes CASRVTGSSNNSPLHF.

This chain uses TRBV19 with TRBJ1-5; D gene ambiguous. V shed 3 bases and J shed 7 bases, with 10 bases lying between them. The CDR3 is 13 residues long. The germline V gene has CDR1 LNHDA and CDR2 SQIVND (reference sequence). Here the CDR3 reads CASSIGAQQPQHF. The CDR3 coding sequence is TGTGCCAGTAGTATTGGTGCCCAGCAGCCCCAGCATTTT.

This chain joins TRBV5-6 and TRBJ2-7, with D perhaps matching TRBD2 (5 bases). Deletions cut 0 bases from V and 5 bases from J, with 12 bases between. Germline-derived CDR1 and CDR2 are SGHDT and YYEEEE. The CDR3 runs 14 residues. Here the CDR3 reads CASSLALVLHEQYF. DNA of the CDR3: TGTGCCAGCAGCTTGGCACTAGTCTTGCACGAGCAGTACTTC.

V is TRBV29-1 and J is TRBJ2-5; D might be TRBD2 (5 bases). The CDR3 covers 12 residues. Trimming pared 6 bases from V and 5 bases from J, leaving 13 bases between. Germline assignment: CDR1 SQVTM and CDR2 ANQGSEA. As DNA, the CDR3 is TGCAGCGTGACTATTACGGGGGAGACCCAGTACTTC. Encoded protein: CSVTITGETQYF.

The V gene is TRBV28, the J gene TRBJ2-7; tentative D call: TRBD1 (5 bases). Germline V gene lookup returns CDR1 MDHEN and CDR2 SYDVKM. Trimming removed 4 bases at V and 6 bases at J, with 13 bases between. The CDR3 covers 13 residues. This CDR3 is CASSSPTVSEQYF. The DNA of the CDR3 is TGTGCCAGCAGTTCCCCGACAGTCTCCGAGCAGTACTTC.

The chain couples TRBV27 to TRBJ2-7; 10 bases match TRBD1. The V and J ends lost 2 bases and 3 bases, in that order; junction bases with no gene match: 4. The CDR3 runs to 15 residues. CDR1 is MNHEY, CDR2 SMNVEV, per germline (reference sequence). The CDR3 nucleotides read TGTGCCAGCAGTTTAACCGGGACAGGGGACTACGAGCAGTACTTC. Translation gives CASSLTGTGDYEQYF.

The V gene is TRBV4-1, the J gene TRBJ1-2; TRBD1 might be the D (6 bases). CDR1 is MGHRA, CDR2 YSYEKL, per germline. The CDR3 loop spans 16 amino acids. Trimming stripped 2 bases from V and 4 bases from J, with 17 bases between. The CDR3 nucleotides read TGCGCCAGCAGCCAACCTGGACAGACCGTGGGCTATGGCTACACCTTC. Its translation is CASSQPGQTVGYGYTF.

The gene calls are TRBV7-3 and TRBJ2-1; 8 bases are shared with TRBD1. The CDR3 totals 15 residues. Germline V lookup: CDR1 SGHTA, CDR2 FQGTGA. The V segment lost 5 bases and the J segment 2 bases; nucleotides outside the gene matches: 5. The CDR3 loop reads CASSRGQVPYNEQFF. CDR3 bases: TGTGCCAGCAGCCGGGGACAGGTTCCCTACAATGAGCAGTTCTTC.

J is TRBJ2-1 and V is TRBV6-6; TRBD2 matches at 8 bases. The junction had 11 bases not matched to a gene; V was cut back by 7 bases and J by 6 bases. CDR3 length: 15 amino acids. Germline V CDR1 and CDR2: MNHNY, SVGAGI (reference sequence). Written as DNA, the CDR3 is TGTGCCAGCACCCCTACCGGGACTAGTGTCAATGAGCAGTTCTTC. Protein product: CASTPTGTSVNEQFF.

This clone was counted ten times or more. The V call is TRBV2, the J call TRBJ1-1; D is uncertain. Looked up from germline, CDR1 is SNHLY and CDR2 is FYNNEI. Trimming cost V 8 bases and J 2 bases, with 9 bases left between them. This CDR3 contains 12 residues. The CDR3 is CASGRVNTEAFF. In DNA form, the CDR3 reads TGTGCCAGCGGGAGAGTTAACACTGAAGCTTTCTTT.

The chain uses TRBV12-3 or TRBV12-4 and TRBJ1-4; D gene unclear. Trimming removed 7 bases from V and 10 bases from J, with 10 bases in between. The CDR3 loop spans 11 amino acids. The CDR3, as DNA: TGTGCCAGCACCAGACTTGGAAAACTGTTTTTT. It is translated as CASTRLGKLFF.